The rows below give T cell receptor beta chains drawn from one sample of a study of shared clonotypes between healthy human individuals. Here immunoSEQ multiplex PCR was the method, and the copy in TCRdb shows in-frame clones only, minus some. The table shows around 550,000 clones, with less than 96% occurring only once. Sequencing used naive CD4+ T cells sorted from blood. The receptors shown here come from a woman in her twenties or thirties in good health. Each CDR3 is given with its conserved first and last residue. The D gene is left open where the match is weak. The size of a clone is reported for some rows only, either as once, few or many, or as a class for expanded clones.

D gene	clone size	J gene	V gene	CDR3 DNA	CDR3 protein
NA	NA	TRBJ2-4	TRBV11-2	TGTGCCAGCAGCTTTTCAATGGGAGTCCGAAACATTCAGTACTTC	CASSFSMGVRNIQYF
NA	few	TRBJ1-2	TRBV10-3	TGTGCCATCAGTTCCCCCGCGGGAGGTGGCTACACCTTC	CAISSPAGGGYTF
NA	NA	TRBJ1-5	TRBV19	TGTGCCAGTACCATGGGGGGGGTTCGGCATTTT	CASTMGGVRHF
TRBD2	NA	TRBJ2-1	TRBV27	TGTGCCAGCAGTTTTAGCGGGAGTGGATTCCCGTTCTTC	CASSFSGSGFPFF
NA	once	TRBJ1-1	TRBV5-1	TGCGCCAGCAGCAAAACGGCGAACACTGAAGCTTTCTTT	CASSKTANTEAFF
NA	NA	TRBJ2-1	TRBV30	TGTGCCTGGAGCGCCTATAACAATGAGCAGTTCTTC	CAWSAYNNEQFF
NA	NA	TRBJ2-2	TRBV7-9	TGTGCCAGCAGCATGCTAGCCGGGCGTGTCGGGGAGCTGTTTTTT	CASSMLAGRVGELFF
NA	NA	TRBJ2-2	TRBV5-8	TGTGCCAGCAACGGTGGGTTCGGGGAGCTGTTTTTT	CASNGGFGELFF
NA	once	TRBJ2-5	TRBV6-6	TGTGCCAGCAGTTACTATAGGCGGCCAGGGGCCCAGTACTTC	CASSYYRRPGAQYF
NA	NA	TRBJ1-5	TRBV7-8	TGTGCCAGCAGCCAAGGAGGACACACTTTAGAGCCCCAGCATTTT	CASSQGGHTLEPQHF
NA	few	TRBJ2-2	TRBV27	TGTGCCAGCAGTATCGCCCCTGACGCTGCGAACACCGGGGAGCTGTTTTTT	CASSIAPDAANTGELFF
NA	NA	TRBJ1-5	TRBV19	TGTGCCAGTAGTCCGACAGGATACCATCAGCCCCAGCATTTT	CASSPTGYHQPQHF
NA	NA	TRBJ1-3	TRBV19	TGTGCCAGCCCATCACAGGGTGTTGCTGGAAACACCATATATTTT	CASPSQGVAGNTIYF
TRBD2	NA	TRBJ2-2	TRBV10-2	TGCGCCAGCAGTGGACTAGCGGGAGGGCGTCGGACCGGGGAGCTGTTTTTT	CASSGLAGGRRTGELFF
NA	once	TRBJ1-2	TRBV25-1	TGTGCCAGCAGTGTCTCGGACTATGGCTACACCTTC	CASSVSDYGYTF
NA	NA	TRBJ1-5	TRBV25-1	TGTGCCAGCAGTGACAGGGGCAATCAGCCCCAGCATTTT	CASSDRGNQPQHF
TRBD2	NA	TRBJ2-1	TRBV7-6	TGTGCCAGCAGCCATATAGCGGGAGGGAACTACAATGAGCAGTTCTTC	CASSHIAGGNYNEQFF
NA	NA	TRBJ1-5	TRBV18	TGTGCCAGCTCACCTGGACTCTCCCGGGCCCAGCATTTT	CASSPGLSRAQHF
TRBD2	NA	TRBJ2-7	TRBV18	TGTGCCAGCTCACCAGCGGTAAGCGGGGGGAGCTCCTACGAGCAGTACTTC	CASSPAVSGGSSYEQYF
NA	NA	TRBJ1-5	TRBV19	TGTGCCAGTAGTTCTAGGACAACTAGCAATCAGCCCCAGCATTTT	CASSSRTTSNQPQHF
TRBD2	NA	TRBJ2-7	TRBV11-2	TGTGCCAGCAGGCACTCCGGGACTAGCGGGAGAGGGGAGCAGTACTTC	CASRHSGTSGRGEQYF
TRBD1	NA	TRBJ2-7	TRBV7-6	TGTGCCAGCAGCAACCTGGGGACAGGGGCCGTTTACGAGCAGTACTTC	CASSNLGTGAVYEQYF
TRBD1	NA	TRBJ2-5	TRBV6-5	TGTGCCAGCAGCCCCGGGACAGGGAGGTTCGAGACCCAGTACTTC	CASSPGTGRFETQYF
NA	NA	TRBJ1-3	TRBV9	TGTGCCAGCAGTAACGGGGACAACCCCTCTGGAAACACCATATATTTT	CASSNGDNPSGNTIYF
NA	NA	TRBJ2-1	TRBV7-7	TGTGCCAGCAGCTTAGACGGGGCGTACAATGAGCAGTTCTTC	CASSLDGAYNEQFF
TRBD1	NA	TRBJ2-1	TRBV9	TGTGCCAGCAGCGTAGGACAGGGCGCGTTCTATGAGCAGTTCTTC	CASSVGQGAFYEQFF
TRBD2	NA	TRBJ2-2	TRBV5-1	TGCGCCAGCAGCTGGATGGCGGGAGCGGACACCGGGGAGCTGTTTTTT	CASSWMAGADTGELFF
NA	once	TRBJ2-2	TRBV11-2	TGTGCCAGCAGCTTCTCGTCCGGGGAGCTGTTTTTT	CASSFSSGELFF
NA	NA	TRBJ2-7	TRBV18	TGTGCCAGCTCACCGTCCGGCGGGGCAGCCTACGAGCAGTACTTC	CASSPSGGAAYEQYF
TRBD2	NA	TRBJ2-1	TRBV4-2	TGTGCCAGCAGCCAAGATCTTAGCGGGAGCTGGTACAATGAGCAGTTCTTC	CASSQDLSGSWYNEQFF
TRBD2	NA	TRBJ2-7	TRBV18	TGTGCCAGCTCATCCTCTTCGACTAGCTCGTACGAGCAGTACTTC	CASSSSSTSSYEQYF
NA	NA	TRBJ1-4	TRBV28	TGTGCCAGCGCCGTCGGGGGGGGTGGTGAAAAACTGTTTTTT	CASAVGGGGEKLFF
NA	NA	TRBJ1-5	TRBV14	TGTGCCAGCAGCCAAGAAGGGGGGCCCCAGCATTTT	CASSQEGGPQHF
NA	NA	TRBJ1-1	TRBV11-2	TGTGCCAGCAGCTCGGGACGGAACACTGAAGCTTTCTTT	CASSSGRNTEAFF
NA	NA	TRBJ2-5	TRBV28	TGTGCCAGCAGTCTGGTTGAGGGACGGGGACGAGATGGGGAGACCCAGTACTTC	CASSLVEGRGRDGETQYF
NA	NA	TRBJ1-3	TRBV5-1	TGCGCCAGCAGCATAACAGGGATATCTGGAAACACCATATATTTT	CASSITGISGNTIYF
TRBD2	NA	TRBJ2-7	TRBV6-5	TGTGCCAGCCACCCCGGTGGGAGGGCCATCGAGCAGTACTTC	CASHPGGRAIEQYF
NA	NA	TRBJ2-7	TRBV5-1	TGCGCCAGCACGGACCCCGGGACCTACGAGCAGTACTTC	CASTDPGTYEQYF
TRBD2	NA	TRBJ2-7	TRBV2	TGTGCCAGCAGTCCCTTTACTAGCGGAAACTCCTACGAGCAGTACTTC	CASSPFTSGNSYEQYF
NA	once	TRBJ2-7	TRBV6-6	TGTGCCAGCAGCATCGACTTCTACTACGAGCAGTACTTC	CASSIDFYYEQYF
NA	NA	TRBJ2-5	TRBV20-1	TGCAGTGCAAGGACGCTCGAGACCCAGTACTTC	CSARTLETQYF
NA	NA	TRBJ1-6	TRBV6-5	NA	CASSTSGIRALHF
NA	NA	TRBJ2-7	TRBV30	TGTGCCTGGAGGGGGAGCTCCTACGAGCAGTACTTC	CAWRGSSYEQYF
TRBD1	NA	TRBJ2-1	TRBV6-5	TGTGCCAGCAGTTTCCGGGACAGAGCATACAATGAGCAGTTCTTC	CASSFRDRAYNEQFF
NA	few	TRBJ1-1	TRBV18	TGTGCCAGCTCCGAGATCCGGGACTCAAACCGATACTTT	CASSEIRDSNRYF
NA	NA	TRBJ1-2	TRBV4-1	TGCGCCAGCAGCCAAGTGGGGGGGGGCAGCTATGGCTACACCTTC	CASSQVGGGSYGYTF
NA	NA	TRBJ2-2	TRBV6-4	TGTGCCAGCAGTGACTCCCCAGCGATCAGCCGGTCCGGGGAGCTGTTTTTT	CASSDSPAISRSGELFF
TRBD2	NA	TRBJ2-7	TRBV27	TGTGCCAGCAGTTTTAGCGGGAGCTCCTCCTACGAGCAGTACTTC	CASSFSGSSSYEQYF